This record concerns one TCR beta chain sequence. This sample is drawn from a study of T cell changes during pregnancy in multiple sclerosis. Germline assignment: CDR1 MDHEN and CDR2 SYDVKM. This CDR3 is 13 amino acids long. Trimming stripped 3 bases from V and 5 bases from J, with 10 bases between. Here immunoSEQ multiplex PCR was the method, and the copy in TCRdb shows in-frame clones only, minus some. This table holds approximately 130,000 clones, approximately 96% found once. The chain is built from TRBV28 and TRBJ2-5, with TRBD1 as a possible D gene (6 bases). The TCR sequence derives from a female donor with multiple sclerosis, enrolled in a pregnancy study. The specimen was peripheral blood, collected after pregnancy. The CDR3 DNA follows: TGTGCCAGCAGTTTGGGACAAACTGAGACCCAGTACTTC. It specifies CASSLGQTETQYF.